A single T cell receptor (beta chain) is shown here with its context. MiXCR, run by TCRdb on the 5' RACE reads, gives a single entry per CDR3 protein. The profile shows about 320,000 distinct CDR3 sequences, 3.5% to 4.5% of them singletons. Trimming shortened V by 6 bases and J by 6 bases, and 13 bases separated the two germline ends. CDR3 length: 13 amino acids. This record belongs to a study of T cells after yellow fever vaccination. The sample in question was PBMCs, obtained 15 days after the yellow fever booster vaccination. This chain links TRBV12-3 or TRBV12-4 with TRBJ2-3; D uncertain. The sequence came from a man younger than 35 who received the YFV17D yellow fever vaccine. CDR3 DNA sequence: TGTGCCAGCAGGGGGTATAGTGGCGATACGCAGTATTTT. Its protein is CASRGYSGDTQYF.